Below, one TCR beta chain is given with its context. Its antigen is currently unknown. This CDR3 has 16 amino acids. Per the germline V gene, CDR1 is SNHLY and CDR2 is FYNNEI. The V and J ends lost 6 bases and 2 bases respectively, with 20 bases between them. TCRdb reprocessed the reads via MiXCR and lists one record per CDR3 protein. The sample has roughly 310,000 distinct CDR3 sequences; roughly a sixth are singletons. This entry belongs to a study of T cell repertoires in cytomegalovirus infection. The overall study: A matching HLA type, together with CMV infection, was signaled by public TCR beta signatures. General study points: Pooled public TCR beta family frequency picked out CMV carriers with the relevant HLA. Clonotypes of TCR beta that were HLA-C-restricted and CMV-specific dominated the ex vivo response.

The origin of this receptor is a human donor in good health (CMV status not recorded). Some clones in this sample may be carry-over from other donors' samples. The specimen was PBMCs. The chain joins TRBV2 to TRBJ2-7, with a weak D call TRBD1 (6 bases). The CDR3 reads CASRGGWVTHTYEQYF. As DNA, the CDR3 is TGTGCCAGCAGAGGGGGATGGGTGACACATACCTACGAGCAGTACTTC.